This TCR beta chain was recorded in a study of OX40 agonist ivuxolimab in advanced cancers. At the level of the whole study: Ivuxolimab, which targeted the costimulatory receptor OX40 (CD134), was an agonistic, fully human IgG2 monoclonal antibody. Intravenous ivuxolimab was administered to patients every 2 weeks at six dose levels: 0.01, 0.1, 0.3, 1.5, 3 and 10 mg/kg. Of the 50 or so patients in dose escalation, about 20 had hepatocellular carcinoma, around 15 had melanoma, 9 had renal cell carcinoma and 9 had head and neck cancer. The dose-escalation cohort was around 84% male with a mean age of about 60 years, ranging from roughly 23 to 85. Prior anti-PD-1, anti-PD-L1 or anti-CTLA-4 therapy was permitted, and checkpoint inhibitors had been received by 40% to 50% of dose-escalation patients. Partial responses occurred in three dose-escalation patients: two with cutaneous melanoma and one with hepatocellular carcinoma. Peripheral TCRbeta sequencing was intended to test whether TCR sequence diversity was altered and clonal T-cell expansion was caused by ivuxolimab. The paper reports the monotherapy dose-escalation portion (N = 52 patients) of the phase I ivuxolimab trial.

Genomic DNA was extracted from sorted cells for sequencing of the TCRbeta CDR3 region. TCRbeta CDR3 regions were sequenced using the immunoSEQ Assay. TCRdb carries this immuneACCESS record with in-frame sequences only. Its versions omit some clonotypes, under half of them owing to an unresolved V gene in the studies checked, with the rest unexplained. Within this sample are more than 95,000 clones, with roughly 90% of them counted one time only. The ten largest clones take up roughly 0.8% of the sample. Patients with a history of autoimmune disease or receiving systemic immunosuppression were excluded from the trial. Peripheral blood for TCR sequencing was collected from all dose cohorts at baseline, on cycle 4 day 1, and on cycle 7 day 1. Samples were obtained from an open-label, multicenter, first-in-human phase I dose-escalation trial of ivuxolimab. Adults with locally advanced or metastatic head and neck squamous cell, hepatocellular, melanoma or renal cell carcinoma were enrolled in the trial. CD4+ and CD8+ T cells were sorted separately from peripheral blood before TCR sequencing.

CDR1 and CDR2 are read off the germline V gene as SGHRS and YFSETQ. Between the V and J ends, shortened by 8 bases and 8 bases respectively, the junction contains 25 bases. Including cysteine and phenylalanine, the CDR3 has 15 amino acids. CDR3 DNA only is kept here, 45 bases in frame from base 1. Comment on this clone: It has no known antigen specificity. The input lacks base qualities; no much larger clone sits a single base away.

Results the study describes overall, beyond this receptor: After ivuxolimab, more expanded clones were found on average in CD8+ T cells than in CD4+ T cells. Partial responders in the 0.1-3.0 mg/kg groups had among the lowest normalized peripheral clonal expansion, especially among CD8+ T cells. Clonal expansion of both CD4+ and CD8+ blood T cells was observed from baseline to week 6 at doses 0.1 to 3.0 mg/kg. Which antigens the clonally expanded peripheral T cells were specific for was not determined. Low levels of normalized T-cell clonal expansion were also shown by some nonresponding patients.

This clonotype was sampled from an adult with an advanced solid tumor such as melanoma, head and neck, liver or kidney cancer. The sequence joins TRBV5-1 to TRBJ1-2; TRBD1 is possibly the D segment (5 matching bases). This specimen was CD4+ or CD8+ T cells sorted from blood, taken in a trial of the OX40 agonist ivuxolimab. The CDR3 region has the sequence CASSPLSGGAGGYTF. The DNA sequence follows: TGCGCCAGTTCCCCACTATCAGGAGGGGCGGGCGGCTACACCTTC.